Listed below are T cell receptor beta chains from one sample, sequenced in a study of blood T cell repertoires in COVID-19. Libraries were prepared by immunoSEQ multiplex PCR; TCRdb keeps only in-frame clonotypes and omits some of them. The sample gives 160,000 or so clones, more than 80% of which show up once; 15% is in the top ten. The sequencing sample was made of peripheral blood. The receptors here all came from a middle-aged woman with acute or convalescent COVID-19. Both conserved end residues are part of each CDR3. A D gene is named only where the DNA matches it firmly. Size is stated for part of the rows, as once, few or many counts, or as a class when the clone is expanded.

TRBD2 | . | TRBJ2-1 | TRBV3-1/TRBV3-2 | TGTGCCAGCGAGGCCGAAAGACTAGCGGGGCAGTTCTTC | CASEAERLAGQFF
TRBD1 | once | TRBJ2-7 | TRBV6-5 | TGTGCCAGCAGTTACGACAGGGTTAGTGACGAGCAGTACTTC | CASSYDRVSDEQYF
TRBD1 | few | TRBJ1-5 | TRBV2 | TGTGCCAGCAGTGAGGAACAGGGGATCTATCAGCCCCAGCATTTT | CASSEEQGIYQPQHF
TRBD1 | . | TRBJ1-5 | TRBV19 | TGTGCCAGTAGTCCGACAGGGAACGGCCAGCCCCAGCATTTT | CASSPTGNGQPQHF
. | . | TRBJ2-7 | TRBV7-8 | TGTGCCAGCAGCGAAATCGGGACACAGTTTTACGAGCAGTACTTC | CASSEIGTQFYEQYF
. | . | TRBJ1-1 | TRBV6-5 | TGTGCCAGCAGGAGCGGCGGGATGAACACTGAAGCTTTCTTT | CASRSGGMNTEAFF
. | . | TRBJ2-3 | TRBV4-1 | TGCGCCAGCAGCCAAGATCAGGGGGATACGCAGTATTTT | CASSQDQGDTQYF
. | few | TRBJ2-1 | TRBV5-6 | TGTGCCAGCAGCTTGGGTCCGGGTCACAATGAGCAGTTCTTC | CASSLGPGHNEQFF
TRBD2 | . | TRBJ2-3 | TRBV5-6 | TGTGCCAGCAGCTTGGGACTAGCTGGTACAGATACGCAGTATTTT | CASSLGLAGTDTQYF
TRBD1 | few | TRBJ1-5 | TRBV28 | TGTGCCAGCAGTTTGGGACAGTTCAATCAGCCCCAGCATTTT | CASSLGQFNQPQHF
. | . | TRBJ1-1 | TRBV6-5 | TGTGCCAGCACCATTGCGGGACTCAACACTGAAGCTTTCTTT | CASTIAGLNTEAFF
TRBD1 | . | TRBJ1-6 | TRBV19 | TGTGCCAGTAGTGTTCGGACAGGGACGGTTCCACCCCTCCACTTT | CASSVRTGTVPPLHF
. | . | TRBJ1-5 | TRBV9 | TGTGCCAGCAGCGTAGGGGGGGGAGGTCAGCCCCAGCATTTT | CASSVGGGGQPQHF
TRBD1 | . | TRBJ1-1 | TRBV5-6 | TGTGCCAGCAGTGGTTCGACAGGGGTAGGCACTGAAGCTTTCTTT | CASSGSTGVGTEAFF
. | . | TRBJ1-2 | TRBV28 | TGTGCCAGCAGTTGGGGGTGGGGGGGCTCCTACACCTTC | CASSWGWGGSYTF
TRBD1 | . | TRBJ1-3 | TRBV6-1 | TGTGCCAGCAGTGAAGGCACAGGGGGTGGAAACACCATATATTTT | CASSEGTGGGNTIYF
. | . | TRBJ1-1 | TRBV10-3 | TGTGCCATCAGAGATCGCCCCGAGATGAACACTGAAGCTTTCTTT | CAIRDRPEMNTEAFF
. | . | TRBJ2-1 | TRBV5-6 | TGTGCCAGCAGCTTCCTTAGTTCTGATGCGTTCTTC | CASSFLSSDAFF
. | . | TRBJ2-3 | TRBV5-1 | TGCGCCAGCAGCTTATCGAGCGGTCTAACGAGCACAGATACGCAGTATTTT | CASSLSSGLTSTDTQYF
. | . | TRBJ2-3 | TRBV19 | TGTGCCAGTAGTATGGCAATAAACCCCAACACAGATACGCAGTATTTT | CASSMAINPNTDTQYF
. | few | TRBJ1-2 | TRBV3-1/TRBV3-2 | TGTGCCAGCAGCCAGGCCTTACAGGATGGCTACACCTTC | CASSQALQDGYTF
TRBD2 | . | TRBJ2-3 | TRBV6-1 | TGTGCCAGCAGTGTAACTAGCGGGAGTCTTGGCACAGATACGCAGTATTTT | CASSVTSGSLGTDTQYF
TRBD1 | . | TRBJ2-4 | TRBV9 | TGTGCCAACTCCCCCAGGGGGCTCAATCCTAGGTTAGCCAAAAACATTCAGTACTTC | CANSPRGLNPRLAKNIQYF
TRBD1 | . | TRBJ1-1 | TRBV30 | TGTGCCTGGAGTGTGGAGACAGGGAGGGCTTTCTTT | CAWSVETGRAFF
TRBD2 | . | TRBJ2-3 | TRBV30 | TGTGCCTGGAGTGGGACTAGCGGGGGGATGCAGTATTTT | CAWSGTSGGMQYF
. | . | TRBJ1-1 | TRBV15 | TGTGCCACCAGCAGAGATCTTGACAGGCCCAACACTGAAGCTTTCTTT | CATSRDLDRPNTEAFF
. | . | TRBJ1-1 | TRBV24-1 | TGTGCCACCAGTGACCGTAACACTGAAGCTTTCTTT | CATSDRNTEAFF
. | once | TRBJ1-2 | TRBV5-1 | TGCGCCAGCAGCTCCTCTGGACTGGGGGCCTATGGCTACACCTTC | CASSSSGLGAYGYTF
. | . | TRBJ1-3 | TRBV15 | TGTGCCACCAGCAGAGTATCAGGGCCTGGAAACACCATATATTTT | CATSRVSGPGNTIYF
TRBD2 | . | TRBJ2-7 | TRBV3-1/TRBV3-2 | TGTGCCAGCAGCCCACCCCTAGCGGGATACGAGCAGTACTTC | CASSPPLAGYEQYF
. | . | TRBJ1-5 | TRBV27 | TGTGCCAGCAGCCTCACAGGGCTCAATCAGCCCCAGCATTTT | CASSLTGLNQPQHF
. | . | TRBJ1-2 | TRBV12-3/TRBV12-4 | TGTGCCAGCAGTAATGGCAGGGACAACATCTTC | CASSNGRDNIF
. | . | TRBJ1-2 | TRBV7-9 | TGTGCCAGCAGCGTCGATGGCTACACCTTC | CASSVDGYTF
TRBD1 | . | TRBJ2-7 | TRBV6-5 | TGTGCCAGCAGTTTCCCTCGGACAGGGACCTACGAGCAGTACTTC | CASSFPRTGTYEQYF
TRBD2 | . | TRBJ2-3 | TRBV15 | TGTGCCACCAGCAGAGTCCCACTAGCGGGGGGGCCGAAAGATACGCAGTATTTT | CATSRVPLAGGPKDTQYF
. | . | TRBJ1-2 | TRBV6-4 | TGTGCCAGCAGCCCCGGACACAACTATGGCTACACCTTC | CASSPGHNYGYTF
TRBD2 | . | TRBJ2-1 | TRBV5-1 | TGCGCCAGCAGTTACGGCGGGGGGTCCTACAATGAGCAGTTCTTC | CASSYGGGSYNEQFF
. | . | TRBJ2-2 | TRBV19 | TGTGCCAGTAGCTACAGGGACAACACCGGGGAGCTGTTTTTT | CASSYRDNTGELFF
TRBD1 | . | TRBJ2-4 | TRBV7-3 | TGTGCCAGCAGCATCGATCAGGGGGTGAAAAACATTCAGTACTTC | CASSIDQGVKNIQYF
TRBD1 | . | TRBJ2-7 | TRBV3-1/TRBV3-2 | TGTGCCAGCAGCCAAGCTTGGACAGGGGGCTACGAGCAGTACTTC | CASSQAWTGGYEQYF
TRBD1 | . | TRBJ1-6 | TRBV3-1/TRBV3-2 | TGTGCCAGCAGCCACATGGGACAGGCTCCTTCACCCCTCCACTTT | CASSHMGQAPSPLHF
. | . | TRBJ1-3 | TRBV30 | TGTGCCTGGAGTGTATATAATTGGCAGCGGGACTCTGGAAACACCATATATTTT | CAWSVYNWQRDSGNTIYF
. | . | TRBJ2-1 | TRBV18 | TGTGCCAGCTCTCAACCGAGCGGTAGATTCAATGAGCAGTTCTTC | CASSQPSGRFNEQFF
TRBD2 | . | TRBJ2-3 | TRBV11-2 | TGTGCCAGCAGCTTAGGGGTAATAGCGGGGGCCAACACAGATACGCAGTATTTT | CASSLGVIAGANTDTQYF
. | . | TRBJ1-5 | TRBV7-8 | TGTGCCAGCAGCCAGGCAGGCAATAGCAATCAGCCCCAGCATTTT | CASSQAGNSNQPQHF
. | few | TRBJ2-7 | TRBV7-9 | TGTGCCAGCAGCAATACCTACGAGCAGTACTTC | CASSNTYEQYF
. | . | TRBJ1-4 | TRBV5-1 | TGCGCCAGCAGCTTGAGGGAGGGATCCGAAAAACTGTTTTTT | CASSLREGSEKLFF
. | . | TRBJ2-7 | TRBV10-3 | TGTGCCATCAGTGAGTCGGTTTTGACAAGTTACGAGCAGTACTTC | CAISESVLTSYEQYF
. | once | TRBJ1-1 | TRBV7-4 | TGTGCCAGCAGCTTCGTACCGACAGACGCGCAGACTGAAGCTTTCTTT | CASSFVPTDAQTEAFF
. | . | TRBJ1-1 | TRBV2 | TGTGCCAGCAGGCTGGGACAGAACACTGAAGCTTTCTTT | CASRLGQNTEAFF
. | . | TRBJ1-5 | TRBV25-1 | TGTGCCAGCAGTTACGGGAAAAATCAGCCCCAGCATTTT | CASSYGKNQPQHF
. | . | TRBJ2-7 | TRBV29-1 | TGCAGCGTTGAAATTTGGCAGGGCTTGGAGCAGTACTTC | CSVEIWQGLEQYF
TRBD1 | . | TRBJ2-2 | TRBV30 | TGTGCCTCCAAGGGGGACAGTTTGGTCGGGGAGCTGTTTTTT | CASKGDSLVGELFF
TRBD1 | . | TRBJ1-2 | TRBV20-1 | TGCAGTGCCTGGACAGGCTATGGCTACACCTTC | CSAWTGYGYTF
. | . | TRBJ1-2 | TRBV3-1/TRBV3-2 | TGTGCCAGCAGCCACGGGGGTGGCTACACCTTC | CASSHGGGYTF
. | . | TRBJ2-7 | TRBV29-1 | TGCAGCGTACTACAGGGCTACGAGCAGTACTTC | CSVLQGYEQYF
. | few | TRBJ1-1 | TRBV19 | TGTGCCAGTAGTATAGGAAGAGACAGCATCAGAGGAGCTTTCTTT | CASSIGRDSIRGAFF
. | once | TRBJ1-5 | TRBV12-5 | TGTGCTAGTGGTTTGGTAATCCCGGGGGGCGGAAATCAGCCCCAGCATTTT | CASGLVIPGGGNQPQHF
TRBD1 | . | TRBJ1-2 | TRBV27 | TGTGCCAGCAGTTTACGCGACAGGGAGAACTATGGCTACACCTTC | CASSLRDRENYGYTF